A selection of T cell receptor beta chains follows, all from one sample in a study of T cell responses to AZD1222 COVID-19 vaccine. TCRdb's copy holds only in-frame clones and misses some; the assay was immunoSEQ multiplex PCR. This sample yields 140,000 or so clones, of which under 95% are seen a single time; about 7.5% belongs to the top ten. The sample was peripheral blood, taken 28 days after the second dose of the MenACWY control vaccine. These receptor sequences come from an adult who received the MenACWY meningococcal vaccine as a control. Both conserved end residues are trimmed from each CDR3. The D gene is left open where the match is weak.

>TRBV6-5|TRBD2
ASSSTSGVSYEQY
>TRBV9|.
ASSVSYNEQF
>TRBV19|.
ASRGSYEQY
>TRBV6-5|.
ASSYLQGSTEAF
>TRBV6-1|.
ASSEKTGTNTGELF
>TRBV13|.
ASMEQATGANVLT
>TRBV7-9|.
ASSLGASGPNSPLH
>TRBV21-1|.
ASRPAAGGPF
>TRBV15|.
ATSRDSGSGANVLT
>TRBV6-1|.
ASSEASGNYGYT
>TRBV5-8|TRBD1
ASGVRGRSYEQY
>TRBV4-1|.
ASSQGQGTDPAAQH
>TRBV6-5|TRBD1
ASSSTGPREQY
>TRBV12-3/TRBV12-4|.
ASRPSGMYEQY
>TRBV7-2|TRBD1
ASSLVGTGVNYEQY
>TRBV18|.
ASSRSLLSGLANTGELF
>TRBV19|.
ASSRAVNQPQH
>TRBV18|TRBD1
ASSLGTGGENIQY
>TRBV12-3/TRBV12-4|.
ASSYHYEQY
>TRBV11-2|TRBD2
ASSSRGDSYEQY
>TRBV24-1|.
ATSDLYIKETQY
>TRBV20-1|.
SAIQGYEQY
>TRBV18|TRBD1
ASSPLGTEMNTEAF
>TRBV19|.
ASSNRDYGYT
>TRBV28|.
ASRESGGNQPQH
>TRBV3-1/TRBV3-2|.
ASSPSPVSAQH
>TRBV4-3|.
ASSQEYPGELF
>TRBV7-2|.
ASSSHLTRPDTQY
>TRBV4-3|.
ASSQDRRGGDKNIQY
>TRBV28|.
ASSLPDTYNEQF
>TRBV11-3|.
ASSPQEVAYNEQF
>TRBV5-1|.
ASSLRQTTNEKLF
>TRBV18|.
ASSPINTDTQY
>TRBV15|.
ATSREWQGGINEQF
>TRBV7-9|.
ASSFAGDYNEQF
>TRBV7-2|TRBD1
ASSSGGQSSYEQY
>TRBV9|.
ASSVLADSYNEQF
>TRBV30|TRBD1
AWSPGTVALRGTQY
>TRBV9|.
ASSVGVGLGNIQY
>TRBV6-2/TRBV6-3|.
ASSRTDTQY
>TRBV29-1|.
SVGQPNQPQH
>TRBV28|TRBD2
ATMTSGRADEQF
>TRBV21-1|.
ASKLTGGSGNEKLF
>TRBV5-5|.
ASSLESWDGYEQY
>TRBV7-2|TRBD1
ASSKKAGTDDFVLAQY
>TRBV7-2|.
ASSLAEELTETQY